Reported below is one T cell receptor beta chain. This sample was included in a study of T cell changes during pregnancy in multiple sclerosis. The protocol was immunoSEQ multiplex PCR, while the TCRdb copy is restricted to in-frame clones and leaves out a portion. The table has 70,000 to 75,000 clones, approximately 92% seen once; the top ten hold 2%. CDR1 and CDR2 (germline): KGHSH, LQKENI. CDR3 length: 17 residues. V gave up 4 bases and J gave up 0 bases, with 16 bases separating them. Here the sequenced sample was peripheral blood, taken in the second trimester of pregnancy. This chain uses TRBV18 with TRBJ2-1; the D gene is possibly TRBD1 (6 bases). This sequence originates from a female donor with multiple sclerosis, enrolled in a pregnancy study. CDR3 loop: CASSHNERTASYNEQFF. DNA of the CDR3: TGTGCCAGCTCACACAACGAGAGGACAGCCTCCTACAATGAGCAGTTCTTC.